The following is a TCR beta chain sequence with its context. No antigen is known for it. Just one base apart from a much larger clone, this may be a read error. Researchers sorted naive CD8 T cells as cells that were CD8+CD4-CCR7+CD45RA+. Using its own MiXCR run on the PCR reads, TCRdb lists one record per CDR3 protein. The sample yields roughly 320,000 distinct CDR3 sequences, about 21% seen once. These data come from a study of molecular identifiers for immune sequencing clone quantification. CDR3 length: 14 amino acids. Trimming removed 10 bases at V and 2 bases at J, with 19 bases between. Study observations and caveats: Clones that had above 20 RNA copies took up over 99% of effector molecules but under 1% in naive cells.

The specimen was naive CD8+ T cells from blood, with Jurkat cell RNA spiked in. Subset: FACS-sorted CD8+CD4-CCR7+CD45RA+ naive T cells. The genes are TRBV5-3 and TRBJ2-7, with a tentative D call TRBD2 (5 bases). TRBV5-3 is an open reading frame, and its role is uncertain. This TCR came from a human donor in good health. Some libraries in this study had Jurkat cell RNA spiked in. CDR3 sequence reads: CAAGIREATYEQYF. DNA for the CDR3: TGTGCCGCCGGGATCCGAGAGGCGACCTACGAGCAGTACTTC.